This T cell receptor beta chain is drawn from a study of radiation and T cells in renal cell carcinoma. General study results and limits: Top tumor clonotypes rose in blood 2 weeks post-radiation, then contracted.

With respect to this clone: Antigen specificity is unknown.

Germline lookup yields CDR1 SGHRS and CDR2 YFSETQ. The germline V and J ends were trimmed by 0 bases and 2 bases, with 17 bases remaining between them. The CDR3 consists of 17 residues. The time point here: blood 2 weeks post-SBRT. Sample treatment: 15 Gy SBRT to primary tumor, nephrectomy 4 weeks later. Clear cell pathology was present in this patient's renal cell carcinoma. Here immunoSEQ multiplex PCR was the method, and the copy in TCRdb shows in-frame clones only, minus some. Among 150,000 to 160,000 clones listed, roughly 89% were seen once. The starting material was blood, obtained from a patient whose treatment included radiotherapy and nephrectomy. This TCR was sampled from a woman aged 50 to 65 with renal cell carcinoma. This rearrangement joins TRBV5-1 to TRBJ2-5; perhaps D is TRBD1 or TRBD2 (5 bases each). CDR3 DNA: TGCGCCAGCAGCTTGGAAAGGTCCGGGACCCGTCAAGAGACCCAGTACTTC. Residues: CASSLERSGTRQETQYF.